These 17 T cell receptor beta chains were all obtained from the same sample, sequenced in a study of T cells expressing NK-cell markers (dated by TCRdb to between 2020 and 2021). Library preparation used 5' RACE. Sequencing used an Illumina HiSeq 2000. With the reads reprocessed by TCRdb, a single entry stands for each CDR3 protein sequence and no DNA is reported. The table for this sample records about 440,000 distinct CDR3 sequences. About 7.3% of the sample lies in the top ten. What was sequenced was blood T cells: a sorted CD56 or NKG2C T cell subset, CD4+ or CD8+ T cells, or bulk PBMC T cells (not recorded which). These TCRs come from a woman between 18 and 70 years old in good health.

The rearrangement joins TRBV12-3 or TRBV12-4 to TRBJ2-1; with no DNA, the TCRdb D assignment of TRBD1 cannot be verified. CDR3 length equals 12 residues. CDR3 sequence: CASSLLGLGPFF.

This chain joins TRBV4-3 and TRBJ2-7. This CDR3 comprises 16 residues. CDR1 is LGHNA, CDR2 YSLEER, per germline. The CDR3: CASSQATADRSYEQYF.

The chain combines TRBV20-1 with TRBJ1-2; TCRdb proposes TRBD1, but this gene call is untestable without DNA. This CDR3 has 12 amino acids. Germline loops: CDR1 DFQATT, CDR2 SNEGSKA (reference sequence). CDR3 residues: CSARSYRDGYTF.

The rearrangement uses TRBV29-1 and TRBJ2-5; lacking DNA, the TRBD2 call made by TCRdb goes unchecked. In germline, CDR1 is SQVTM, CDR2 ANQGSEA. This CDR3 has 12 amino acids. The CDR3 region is CSVETGGETQYF.

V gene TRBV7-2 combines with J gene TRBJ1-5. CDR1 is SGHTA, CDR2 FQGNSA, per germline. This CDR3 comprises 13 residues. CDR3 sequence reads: CASSYDRNQPQHF.

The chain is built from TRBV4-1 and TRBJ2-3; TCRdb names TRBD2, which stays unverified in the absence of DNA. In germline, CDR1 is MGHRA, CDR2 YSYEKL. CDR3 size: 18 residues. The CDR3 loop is CASSQEGLLAGGTDTQYF.

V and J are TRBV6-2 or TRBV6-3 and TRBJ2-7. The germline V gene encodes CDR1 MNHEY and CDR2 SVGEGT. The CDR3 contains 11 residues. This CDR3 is CATSPSYEQYF.

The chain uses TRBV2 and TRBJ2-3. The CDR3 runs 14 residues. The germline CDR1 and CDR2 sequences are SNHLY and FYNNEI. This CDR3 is CAVLRGSHTDTQYF.

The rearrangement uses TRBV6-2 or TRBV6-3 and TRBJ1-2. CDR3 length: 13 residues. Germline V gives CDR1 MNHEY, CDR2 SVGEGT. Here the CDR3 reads CASRVAGSYGYTF.

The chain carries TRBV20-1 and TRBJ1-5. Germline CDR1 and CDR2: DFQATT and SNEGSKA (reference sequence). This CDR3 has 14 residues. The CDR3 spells CSARDWQLNQPQHF.

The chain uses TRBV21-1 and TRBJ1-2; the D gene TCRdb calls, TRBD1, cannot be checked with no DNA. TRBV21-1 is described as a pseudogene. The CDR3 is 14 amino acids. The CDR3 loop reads CASSTRDRAIGYTF.

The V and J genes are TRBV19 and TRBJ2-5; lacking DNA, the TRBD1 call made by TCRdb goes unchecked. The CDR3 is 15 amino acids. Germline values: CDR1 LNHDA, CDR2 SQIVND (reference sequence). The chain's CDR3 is CASSTFPSVAETQYF. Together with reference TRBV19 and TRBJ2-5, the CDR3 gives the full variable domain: DGGITQSPKYLFRKEGQNVTLSCEQNLNHDAMYWYRQDPGQGLRLIYYSQIVNDFQKGDIAEGYSVSREKKESFPLTVTSAQKNPTAFYLCASSTFPSVAETQYFGPGTRLLVL.

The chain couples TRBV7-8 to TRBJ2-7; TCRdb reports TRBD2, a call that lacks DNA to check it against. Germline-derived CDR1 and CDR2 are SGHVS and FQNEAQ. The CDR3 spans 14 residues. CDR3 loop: CASVDGSADYEQYF.

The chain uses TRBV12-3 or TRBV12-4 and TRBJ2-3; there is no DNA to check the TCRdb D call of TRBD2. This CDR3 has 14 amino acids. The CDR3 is CASNPGGPADTQYF.

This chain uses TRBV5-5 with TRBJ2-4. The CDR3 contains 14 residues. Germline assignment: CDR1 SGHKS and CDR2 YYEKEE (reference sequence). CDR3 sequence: CASSHAETKNIQYF. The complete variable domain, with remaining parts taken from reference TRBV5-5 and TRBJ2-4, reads DAGVTQSPTHLIKTRGQQVTLRCSPISGHKSVSWYQQVLGQGPQFIFQYYEKEERGRGNFPDRFSARQFPNYSSELNVNALLLGDSALYLCASSHAETKNIQYFGAGTRLSVL.

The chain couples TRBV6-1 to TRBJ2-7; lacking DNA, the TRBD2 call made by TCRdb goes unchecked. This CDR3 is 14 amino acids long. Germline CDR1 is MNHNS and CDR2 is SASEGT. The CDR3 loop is CASRSSGLAGEQYF.

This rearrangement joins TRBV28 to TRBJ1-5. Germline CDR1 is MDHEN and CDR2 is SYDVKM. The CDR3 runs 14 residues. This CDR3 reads CASSSPYSNQPQHF.